Below, 24 T cell receptor beta chains from the same sample are listed, as sequenced in a study of tumor and adjacent non-tumor tissue in lung cancer. This sample's RNA came from whole unsorted tissue. More than 3 cm separated this lung sample from the edge of the tumor. TCRbeta libraries were built with three rounds of nested PCR, modified from ARM-PCR. One entry per CDR3 protein results from TCRdb running MiXCR on the multiplex PCR reads. The sample contains 90,000 to 100,000 distinct CDR3 sequences, 80% of which appear only once. Sample: distant non-tumor lung tissue. Receptors were obtained from a man aged 55 to 70 with small cell lung cancer.

Regarding this clonotype: The conserved phenylalanine or tryptophan is not found at the CDR3 terminus, so this likely reflects a read error. This chain links TRBV29-1 with TRBJ2-5; tentatively, D is TRBD1 (5 bases). The length of the CDR3 is 12 residues. CDR1 and CDR2 (germline): SQVTM, ANQGSEA. In nucleotides, the CDR3 is TGCAGCGCCTTTACTGGACAAGCGACCCAGTACCTC. Amino acids: CSAFTGQATQYL.

This clonotype turned up a few times. Mismatch with germline at one junction end may stem from a read error. The chain joins TRBV29-1 to TRBJ2-6; D gene uncertain. This CDR3 is built from 13 residues. The germline V gene has CDR1 SQVTM and CDR2 ANQGSEA. The CDR3: CGADISGANVLTF. CDR3 DNA: TGTGGCGCCGACATCTCTGGGGCCAACGTCCTGACTTTC.

This clonotype was seen at least ten times. This sequence joins TRBV2 and TRBJ1-3, with TRBD1 identical over 8 bases. CDR3 length: 14 residues. Per the germline V gene, CDR1 is SNHLY and CDR2 is FYNNEI. V lost 5 bases and J lost 4; bases outside the gene matches: 4. As DNA, the CDR3 is TGTGCCAGCAGTCCACGGACAGGGGGAAACACCATATATTTT. Translating it yields CASSPRTGGNTIYF.

To note about this clonotype: A much larger clone differs by one base, so this may be a read error. The chain has TRBV7-9 and TRBJ1-1; D ambiguous. Germline lookup yields CDR1 SEHNR and CDR2 FQNEAQ (reference sequence). The CDR3 contains 15 residues. V was clipped by 4 bases and J by 0 bases, with 12 bases between them. The CDR3 loop reads CASSSGSGVNTEAFF. CDR3 sequence (DNA): TGTGCCAGCAGCTCCGGTTCTGGAGTGAACACTGAAGCTTTCTTT.

For this clonotype: Compared with germline, one end of the junction differs, possibly owing to a read error. Written as DNA, the CDR3 is TGCAGCGGGGAGCTTGGGGAGACCCGGTACTTC. Translation: CSGELGETRYF. The chain recombines TRBV29-1 with TRBJ2-5; TRBD2 might be the D (5 bases). The germline CDR1 and CDR2 sequences are SQVTM and ANQGSEA. The CDR3 loop spans 11 amino acids.

Remarks on this clonotype: One end of the junction does not line up with germline, which may come from a read error. The V and J genes are TRBV5-6 and TRBJ2-1; D remains unclear. The CDR3 length is 15 residues. The V gene's germline CDR1 is SGHDT and CDR2 YYEEEE. CDR3 DNA sequence: TGTGCCAGCAGGTTGGGGTCTCAAACAGTAAATGAGCAGTTCTTC. Its protein product is CASRLGSQTVNEQFF.

Worth noting for this clonotype: Relative to the germline gene, one junction end is altered; a read error may explain this. J is TRBJ1-5 and V is TRBV6-6; TRBD1 is a possible D gene (5 bases). Germline CDR1 is MNHNY and CDR2 is SVGAGI (reference sequence). The CDR3 spans 15 residues. CDR3 region: CASGQDTYSKQPQHF. CDR3 DNA sequence: TGTGCCAGCGGCCAGGACACATATAGCAAACAGCCCCAGCATTTT.

About this clonotype: The CDR3 does not end in the conserved phenylalanine or tryptophan, so this is likely a read error. Because the CDR3's place on the DNA is in doubt, the DNA is left out and the CDR3 is given as listed by TCRdb. The V gene is TRBV29-1, the J gene TRBJ2-1; the D segment call TRBD2 is taken from the table without a DNA check. CDR1 and CDR2 from the germline V gene are SQVTM and ANQGSEA. Ends included, the CDR3 has 16 residues. The CDR3 sequence: CSVEVQWLAGGNERFS.

This clonotype was observed a handful of times. A much larger clone differs by one base, so this may be a read error. The J gene is TRBJ2-7, the V gene TRBV5-5; tentatively, D is TRBD1 (6 bases). The CDR3 runs to 12 residues. The germline CDR1 and CDR2 sequences are SGHKS and YYEKEE (reference sequence). V was trimmed by 5 bases and J by 3 bases, leaving 9 bases between them. In nucleotides, the CDR3 is TGTGCCAGCAGAATGGACAGCTACGAGCAGTACTTC. Translating gives CASRMDSYEQYF.

Details on this clonotype: In this CDR3 the conserved last residue, phenylalanine or tryptophan, is missing, so a read error is likely. V is TRBV13 and J is TRBJ2-3, with 10 bases matching TRBD2. The CDR3 has 16 amino acids. Losses at the gene ends were 0 bases for V and 7 bases for J; bases not matched to a gene: 7. The germline CDR1 and CDR2 sequences are PRHDT and FYEKMQ (reference sequence). In nucleotides, the CDR3 is TGTGCCAGCAGCTTAGGCCTGGCTAGCGGGAGCTATACGCAGTATTCA. As protein: CASSLGLASGSYTQYS.

This clonotype was detected only a few times. The V gene is TRBV19, the J gene TRBJ2-2; TRBD2 is a possible D gene (5 bases). CDR1 and CDR2 (germline): LNHDA, SQIVND (reference sequence). V lost 6 bases and J 5 bases, leaving 13 bases between the germline ends. This CDR3 contains 14 residues. CDR3 in amino acids: CASSFRPGTGELFF. CDR3 coding DNA: TGTGCCAGTAGCTTTCGTCCGGGGACCGGGGAGCTGTTTTTT.

This clonotype has a handful of counts. This may stem from a read error, because a much larger clone lies one nucleotide away. The chain carries TRBV4-1 and TRBJ2-7, with TRBD2 matching over 13 bases. This CDR3 contains 16 residues. Germline CDR1 and CDR2: MGHRA and YSYEKL. The CDR3, as DNA: TGCGCCAGCAACCAAGGACTAGCGGGAGTGATCTACGAGCAGTACTTC. It translates to CASNQGLAGVIYEQYF.

The rearrangement links TRBV5-6 to TRBJ2-7; possibly TRBD2 for D (7 bases). The germline V gene has CDR1 SGHDT and CDR2 YYEEEE. The CDR3 is made up of 14 amino acids. Trimming removed 10 bases from V and 3 bases from J, with 20 bases in between. CDR3 loop: CACSHRDYLYEQYV. Written as DNA, the CDR3 is TGTGCCTGTAGCCACAGGGACTACCTCTACGAGCAGTACGTC.

The J gene is TRBJ2-2, the V gene TRBV6-5, with D possibly being TRBD2 (6 bases). Germline CDR1 reads MNHEY; CDR2 reads SVGAGI. V gave up 10 bases and J gave up 9 bases, with 18 bases separating them. This CDR3 spans 13 amino acids. The CDR3 region is CANSFVGGRELFF. DNA of the CDR3: TGTGCCAACAGCTTCGTGGGAGGCAGGGAGCTGTTTTTT.

This clonotype is a singleton in its sample. As the CDR3 is not closed by the conserved phenylalanine or tryptophan, this likely results from a read error. The rearrangement links TRBV14 to TRBJ2-7; D is possibly TRBD1 (7 bases). This CDR3 spans 13 amino acids. V lost 4 bases to trimming and J lost 4 bases, with 11 bases between them. Looked up from germline, CDR1 is SGHDN and CDR2 is FVKESK. The CDR3, as DNA: TGTGCCAGCAGCCGCGGGACAGAATACGAGCAGTACATC. This codes for CASSRGTEYEQYI.

Comments on this clonotype: A junction boundary mismatches the germline segment, possibly from a read error. The rearrangement joins TRBV30 to TRBJ1-6; TRBD1 matches at 7 bases. This CDR3 comprises 14 residues. Germline CDR1 reads GTSNPN; CDR2 reads SVGIG (reference sequence). The CDR3 bases are TGTGTCTGGAGACAGGGTTCCTATAATTCACCACTCCACTTT. This translates into CVWRQGSYNSPLHF.

The chain recombines TRBV12-3 or TRBV12-4 with TRBJ2-1, with D perhaps TRBD1 (6 bases). V lost 6 bases to trimming and J lost 5 bases, with 20 bases between them. The CDR3 length is 16 residues. The CDR3 nucleotides read TGTGCCAGCAGAACTAATAGGGGGAGAGGCGACAATGAGCAGTTCTTC. Its translation: CASRTNRGRGDNEQFF.

Points on this clonotype: At one end, the junction sequence differs from germline, possibly due to a read error. This chain links TRBV29-1 with TRBJ1-1, with 7 bases lining up with TRBD1. Germline V gene data show CDR1 as SQVTM and CDR2 as ANQGSEA. The CDR3 loop spans 15 amino acids. The CDR3 spells CNVVLGGEVRGEAFF. The CDR3, as DNA: TGCAACGTTGTTTTAGGGGGCGAAGTACGCGGTGAAGCTTTCTTT. Full variable domain (outside the CDR3, taken from reference TRBV29-1 and TRBJ1-1): SAVISQKPSRDICQRGTSLTIQCQVDSQVTMMFWYRQQPGQSLTLIATANQGSEATYESGFVIDKFPISRPNLTFSTLTVSNMSPEDSSIYLCNVVLGGEVRGEAFFGQGTRLTVV.

The sample holds one count of this clonotype. The J gene is TRBJ2-1, the V gene TRBV11-1, with a weak D call TRBD2 (5 bases). The germline CDR1 and CDR2 sequences are SGHAT and FQDESV (reference sequence). The CDR3 runs 15 residues. Trimming removed 1 base at V and 15 bases at J, with 22 bases between. CDR3: CASSLERRTYNKLFF. The DNA for the CDR3 is TGTGCCAGCAGCTTAGAGAGGAGGACCTACAATAAGCTGTTCTTC.

Turning to this clonotype: Germline is not matched at one junction end, which may reflect a read error. The chain joins TRBV5-1 to TRBJ2-2, with D perhaps TRBD2 (5 bases). The germline gives CDR1 SGHRS, CDR2 YFSETQ. The CDR3 spans 12 residues. CDR3 amino acids: CSSTWGAGELFF. As DNA, the CDR3 is TGCTCCAGCACCTGGGGAGCCGGGGAGCTGTTTTTT.

The V and J genes are TRBV7-6 and TRBJ2-5; 8 nucleotides align to TRBD2. In germline, CDR1 is SGHVS, CDR2 FNYEAQ. The length of the CDR3 is 15 residues. The V segment lost 2 bases and the J segment 1 base; nucleotides outside the gene matches: 3. The DNA of the CDR3 is TGTGCCAGCAGCTTACTCAGCGGGAGCCAAGAGACCCAGTACTTC. This translates into CASSLLSGSQETQYF.

As regards this clonotype: In this CDR3 the conserved last residue, phenylalanine or tryptophan, is missing, so a read error is likely. The chain is built from TRBV11-2 and TRBJ2-1; D is possibly TRBD2 (5 bases). Germline values: CDR1 SGHAT, CDR2 FQNNGV. CDR3 length: 18 residues. CDR3 DNA sequence: TGTGCCAGCAGTTTAGGAGTAGCTGGAGGCTACTACTACAATGAGCAGTTCTTA. It codes for CASSLGVAGGYYYNEQFL.

About this clonotype itself: The germline gene is not matched at one end of the junction; a read error may be the cause. The genes are TRBV6-1 and TRBJ2-7, with D possibly TRBD1 on 6 matching bases. CDR1 and CDR2 (germline): MNHNS, SASEGT. This CDR3 is 17 amino acids long. CDR3 nucleotides: TGCGCCAGCAGGGGCCCACCAAAGGGAATCGAAAAGTACGAGCAGTACTTC. Translated, it gives CASRGPPKGIEKYEQYF.

Regarding this clonotype: Given a much more abundant clone one base away, this may be a read error. The chain is built from TRBV5-1 and TRBJ2-2, with 10 bases identical to TRBD2. The CDR3 runs to 17 residues. V dropped 4 bases and J dropped 0; count of bases not matched to a gene: 6. Per the germline V gene, CDR1 is SGHRS and CDR2 is YFSETQ. In DNA form, the CDR3 reads TGCGCCAGCAGCCCGGGACTAGCGATCACGAACACCGGGGAGCTGTTTTTT. As protein: CASSPGLAITNTGELFF.